The clone carrying this T cell receptor (beta chain) has more than one count but fewer than ten. Other DNA sequences in the same sample also yield this CDR3. Trimming stripped 1 base from V and 0 bases from J, with 7 bases between. Germline CDR1 is SGHTS and CDR2 is YDEGEE. The CDR3 has 14 amino acids. This specimen comes from a study of blood T cell repertoires in COVID-19. Overall study: The United States, Italy and Spain supplied acute and convalescent COVID-19 samples. T cells, B-cell-depleted T cells, or PBMCs provided the cDNA or gDNA that served as material.

In the original analysis: Amplified reference gene primers provided the basis for estimating nucleated cell counts. Clones were sequenced by immunoSEQ multiplex PCR, and TCRdb holds only the in-frame ones, with some missing. D and trimming were read from the DNA, whereas the V and J calls and clone size are those reported in that table. The sample lists 200,000 or so clones; approximately 82% were seen once. The receptor was isolated from a human donor with acute or convalescent COVID-19. The donor label of this sample is uncertain. Sequenced input: peripheral blood. The rearrangement uses TRBV5-8 and TRBJ1-1; the D gene is possibly TRBD1 (5 bases). The CDR3 DNA follows: TGTGCCAGCAGCTTGAGGGGATTGAACACTGAAGCTTTCTTT. Encoded protein: CASSLRGLNTEAFF. Using reference TRBV5-8 and TRBJ1-1 for the parts outside the CDR3, the full variable domain is EAGVTQSPTHLIKTRGQQATLRCSPISGHTSVYWYQQALGLGLQFLLWYDEGEERNRGNFPPRFSGRQFPNYSSELNVNALELEDSALYLCASSLRGLNTEAFFGQGTRLTVV.